This T cell receptor beta chain appears in the sequencing data of a study of regulatory T cells in long-lasting Graves disease. V shed 4 bases, J shed 6 bases, and the junction held 11 bases outside the gene matches. CDR1 is KGHDR and CDR2 is SFDVKD in the germline V gene. The CDR3 has 17 amino acids. Of note for this clonotype: What it recognizes is unknown.

HTBI primers from iRepertoire and Arm-PCR of CDR3 regions yielded the TCR beta libraries. TCRdb re-derived calls from the multiplex PCR reads in MiXCR, one entry per CDR3 protein. The sample includes about 400,000 distinct CDR3 sequences, around 20% of them seen just once. The sample's time point: persistent/refractory GD, antithyroid drugs over 5 years with positive TRAb. From RNA extracted from PBMCs, the TCR library was made. Regarding the study as a whole: Since the sample size was small, accuracy may have been reduced.

The source is a female donor with Graves disease. This chain links TRBV24-1 with TRBJ2-2; 9 nucleotides align to TRBD1. The sample here was peripheral blood mononuclear cells (PBMCs), taken when the disease was refractory, from a patient treated with antithyroid drugs. CDR3 in DNA: TGTGCCACCAGTGACAGCCGGACAGGGGATCCCCCCGGGGAGCTGTTTTTT. Translation: CATSDSRTGDPPGELFF.